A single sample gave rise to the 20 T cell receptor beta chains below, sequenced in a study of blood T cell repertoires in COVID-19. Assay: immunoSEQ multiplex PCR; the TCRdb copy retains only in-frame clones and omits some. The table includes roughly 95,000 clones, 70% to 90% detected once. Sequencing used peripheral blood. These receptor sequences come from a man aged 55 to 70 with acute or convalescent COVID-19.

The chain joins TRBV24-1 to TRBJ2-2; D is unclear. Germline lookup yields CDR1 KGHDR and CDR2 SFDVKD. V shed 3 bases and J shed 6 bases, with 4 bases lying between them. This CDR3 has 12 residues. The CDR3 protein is CATSDRAGELFF. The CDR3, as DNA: TGTGCCACCAGTGATCGCGCCGGGGAGCTGTTTTTT.

This CDR3 is CASASLGASEAFF. CDR3 nucleotide sequence: TGTGCCAGTGCGAGTTTAGGGGCGTCTGAAGCTTTCTTT. This sequence joins TRBV2 and TRBJ1-1; tentative D call: TRBD1 (5 bases). This CDR3 spans 13 amino acids. V was cut by 9 bases and J by 6 bases, with 17 bases left in between. Germline V CDR1 and CDR2: SNHLY, FYNNEI.

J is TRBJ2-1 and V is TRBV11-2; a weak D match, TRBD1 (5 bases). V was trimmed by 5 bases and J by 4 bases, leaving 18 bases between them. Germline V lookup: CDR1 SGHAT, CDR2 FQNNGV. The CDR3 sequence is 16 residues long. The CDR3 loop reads CASSQSDRFLYNEQFF. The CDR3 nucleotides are TGTGCCAGCAGCCAGAGCGACAGATTCCTATACAATGAGCAGTTCTTC. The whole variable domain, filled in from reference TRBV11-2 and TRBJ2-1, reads EAGVAQSPRYKIIEKRQSVAFWCNPISGHATLYWYQQILGQGPKLLIQFQNNGVVDDSQLPKDRFSAERLKGVDSTLKIQPAKLEDSAVYLCASSQSDRFLYNEQFFGPGTRLTVL.

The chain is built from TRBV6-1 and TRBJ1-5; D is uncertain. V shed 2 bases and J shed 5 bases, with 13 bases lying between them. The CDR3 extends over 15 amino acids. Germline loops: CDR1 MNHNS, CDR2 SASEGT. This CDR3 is CASSERGSVYQPQHF. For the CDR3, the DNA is TGTGCCAGCAGTGAACGGGGATCGGTTTATCAGCCCCAGCATTTT.

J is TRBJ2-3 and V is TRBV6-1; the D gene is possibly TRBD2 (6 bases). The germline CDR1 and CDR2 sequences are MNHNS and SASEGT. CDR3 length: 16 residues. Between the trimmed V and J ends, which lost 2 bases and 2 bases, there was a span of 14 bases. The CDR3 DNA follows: TGTGCCAGCAGTGAACCCGGGACTTTTACCACAGATACGCAGTATTTT. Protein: CASSEPGTFTTDTQYF.

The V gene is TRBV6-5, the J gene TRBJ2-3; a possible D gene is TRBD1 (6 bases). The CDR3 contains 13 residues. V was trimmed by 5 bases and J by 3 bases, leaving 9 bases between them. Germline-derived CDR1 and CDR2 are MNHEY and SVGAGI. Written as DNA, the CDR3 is TGTGCCAGCAGTCACAGGGTGACAGATACGCAGTATTTT. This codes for CASSHRVTDTQYF.

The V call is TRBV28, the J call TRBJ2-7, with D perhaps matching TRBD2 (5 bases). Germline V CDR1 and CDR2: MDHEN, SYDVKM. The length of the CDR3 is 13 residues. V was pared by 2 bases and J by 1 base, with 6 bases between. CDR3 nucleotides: TGTGCCAGCAGTTTAAGAGGGTCCTACGAGCAGTACGTC. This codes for CASSLRGSYEQYV.

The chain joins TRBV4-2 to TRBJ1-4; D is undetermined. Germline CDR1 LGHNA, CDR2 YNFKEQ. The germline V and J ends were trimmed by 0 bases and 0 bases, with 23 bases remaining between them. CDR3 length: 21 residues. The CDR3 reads CASSQDLAGRRIGATNEKLFF. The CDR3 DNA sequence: TGTGCCAGCAGCCAAGATCTGGCAGGCCGCAGGATTGGTGCAACTAATGAAAAACTGTTTTTT.

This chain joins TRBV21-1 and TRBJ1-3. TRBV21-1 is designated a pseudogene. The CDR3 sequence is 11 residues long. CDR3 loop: CARLTGNTIYF. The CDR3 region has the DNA TGTGCCAGGCTAACTGGAAACACCATATATTTT.

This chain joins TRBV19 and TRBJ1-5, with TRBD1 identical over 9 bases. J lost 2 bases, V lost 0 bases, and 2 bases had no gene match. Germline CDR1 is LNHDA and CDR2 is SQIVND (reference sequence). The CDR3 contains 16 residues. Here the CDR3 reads CASSIEGQGGNQPQHF. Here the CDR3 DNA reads TGTGCCAGTAGTATAGAGGGACAGGGTGGCAATCAGCCCCAGCATTTT.

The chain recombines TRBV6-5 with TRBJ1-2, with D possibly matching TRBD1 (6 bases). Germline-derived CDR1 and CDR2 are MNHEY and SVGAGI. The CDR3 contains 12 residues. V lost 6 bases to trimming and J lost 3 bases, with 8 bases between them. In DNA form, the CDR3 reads TGTGCCAGCAGGGACAGTTACTATGGCTACACCTTC. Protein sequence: CASRDSYYGYTF.

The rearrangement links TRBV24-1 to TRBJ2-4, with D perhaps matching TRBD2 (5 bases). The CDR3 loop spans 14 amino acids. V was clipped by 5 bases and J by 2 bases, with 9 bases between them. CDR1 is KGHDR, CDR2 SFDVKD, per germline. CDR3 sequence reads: CATSGSGTKNIQYF. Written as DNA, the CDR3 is TGTGCCACCAGTGGTTCGGGGACCAAAAACATTCAGTACTTC.

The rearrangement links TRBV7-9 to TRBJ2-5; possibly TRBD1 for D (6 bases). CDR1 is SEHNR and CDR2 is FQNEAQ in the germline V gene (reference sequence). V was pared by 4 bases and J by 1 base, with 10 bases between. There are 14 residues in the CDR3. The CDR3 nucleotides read TGTGCCAGCAGCTCCCTGGGGGCCCAAGAGACCCAGTACTTC. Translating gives CASSSLGAQETQYF. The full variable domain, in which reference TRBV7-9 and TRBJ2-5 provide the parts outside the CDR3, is DTGVSQNPRHKITKRGQNVTFRCDPISEHNRLYWYRQTLGQGPEFLTYFQNEAQLEKSRLLSDRFSAERPKGSFSTLEIQRTEQGDSAMYLCASSSLGAQETQYFGPGTRLLVL.

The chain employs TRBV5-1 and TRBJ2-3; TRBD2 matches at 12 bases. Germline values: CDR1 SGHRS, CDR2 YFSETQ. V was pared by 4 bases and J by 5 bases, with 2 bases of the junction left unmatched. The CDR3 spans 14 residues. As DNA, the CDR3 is TGCGCCAGCAGCCCGGGACTAGCGGGAGATACGCAGTATTTT. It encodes CASSPGLAGDTQYF. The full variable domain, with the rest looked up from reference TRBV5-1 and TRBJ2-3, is KAGVTQTPRYLIKTRGQQVTLSCSPISGHRSVSWYQQTPGQGLQFLFEYFSETQRNKGNFPGRFSGRQFSNSRSEMNVSTLELGDSALYLCASSPGLAGDTQYFGPGTRLTVL.

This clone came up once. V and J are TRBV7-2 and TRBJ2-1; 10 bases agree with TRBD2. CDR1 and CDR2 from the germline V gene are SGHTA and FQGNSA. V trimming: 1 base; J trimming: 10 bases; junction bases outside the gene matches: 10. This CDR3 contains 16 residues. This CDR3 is CASSLGSLAGAVEQFF. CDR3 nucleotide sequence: TGTGCCAGCAGCTTAGGGAGTCTAGCGGGAGCTGTAGAGCAGTTCTTC. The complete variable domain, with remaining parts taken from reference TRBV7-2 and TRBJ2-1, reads GAGVSQSPSNKVTEKGKDVELRCDPISGHTALYWYRQSLGQGLEFLIYFQGNSAPDKSGLPSDRFSAERTGGSVSTLTIQRTQQEDSAVYLCASSLGSLAGAVEQFFGPGTRLTVL.

CDR3 sequence (DNA): TGTGCCAGCAGCCAAGAGGGACTACGGACTGGAAACACCATATATTTT. Translation gives CASSQEGLRTGNTIYF. The chain couples TRBV3-1 (or the pseudogene TRBV3-2) to TRBJ1-3; D perhaps matches TRBD1 (5 bases). The CDR3 extends over 16 amino acids. CDR1 and CDR2 from the germline V gene are LGHDT and YNNKEL (reference sequence). V lost 0 bases to trimming and J lost 2 bases, with 11 bases between them.

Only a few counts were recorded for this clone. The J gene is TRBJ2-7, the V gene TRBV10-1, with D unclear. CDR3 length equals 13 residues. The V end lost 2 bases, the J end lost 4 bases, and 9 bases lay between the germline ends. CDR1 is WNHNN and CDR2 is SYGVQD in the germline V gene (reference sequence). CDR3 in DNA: TGCGCCAGCAGTGAGCAGCCCGGGTACGAGCAGTACTTC. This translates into CASSEQPGYEQYF.

The CDR3 protein is CASSSLGARGSEQFF. DNA for the CDR3: TGTGCCAGCAGCTCCTTAGGGGCCCGGGGGAGTGAGCAGTTCTTC. The genes are TRBV27 and TRBJ2-1, with a possible D match to TRBD2 (6 bases). The V end was cut by 6 bases, the J end by 9 bases, with 21 bases between. In germline, CDR1 is MNHEY, CDR2 SMNVEV (reference sequence). The CDR3 is made up of 15 amino acids.

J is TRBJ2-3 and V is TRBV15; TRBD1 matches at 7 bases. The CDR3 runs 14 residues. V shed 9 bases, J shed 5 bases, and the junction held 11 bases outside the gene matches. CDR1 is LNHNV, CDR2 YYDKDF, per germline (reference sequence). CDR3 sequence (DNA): TGTGCCACTCACAGGGGCTCAACTGGAGATACGCAGTATTTT. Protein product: CATHRGSTGDTQYF.

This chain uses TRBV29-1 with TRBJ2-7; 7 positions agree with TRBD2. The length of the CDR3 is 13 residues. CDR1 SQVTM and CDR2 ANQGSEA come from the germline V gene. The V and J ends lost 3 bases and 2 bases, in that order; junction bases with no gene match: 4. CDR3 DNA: TGCAGCGTTGACGGCGGGGGAACCTACGAGCAGTACTTC. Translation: CSVDGGGTYEQYF.